The 16 T cell receptor beta chains reported below all come from one sample, sequenced in a study of blood T cell repertoires in COVID-19. The assay was immunoSEQ multiplex PCR, and TCRdb's table has in-frame clones only and misses some. Found here are approximately 140,000 clones, more than 85% of them singletons; the top ten hold roughly 18%. Input material: peripheral blood. The receptor set was obtained from a man in his forties or fifties with active or convalescent COVID-19.

Only one count was recorded for this clone. The chain is built from TRBV24-1 and TRBJ1-2, with 7 bases aligning to TRBD1. Germline V lookup: CDR1 KGHDR, CDR2 SFDVKD. CDR3 length: 15 residues. The V and J ends lost 3 bases and 0 bases, in that order; junction bases with no gene match: 3. The chain's CDR3 is CATSDKTGANYGYTF. Written as DNA, the CDR3 is TGTGCCACCAGTGATAAAACAGGGGCTAACTATGGCTACACCTTC.

The chain is built from TRBV28 and TRBJ1-4, with a tentative D call TRBD1 (5 bases). V was pared by 3 bases and J by 5 bases, with 13 bases between. CDR3 length: 15 amino acids. Germline CDR1 reads MDHEN; CDR2 reads SYDVKM. The CDR3 protein is CASSLSAWGNEKLFF. The CDR3 region has the DNA TGTGCCAGCAGTTTGTCCGCGTGGGGCAATGAAAAACTGTTTTTT.

This clone has more than one count but fewer than ten. The chain has TRBV6-6 and TRBJ2-3; weak D call: TRBD1 (6 bases). V was cut by 2 bases and J by 5 bases, with 11 bases left in between. The germline V gene has CDR1 MNHNY and CDR2 SVGAGI (reference sequence). The CDR3 contains 14 residues. The DNA of the CDR3 is TGTGCCAGCAGTTACAAACAAGGGGGAGATACGCAGTATTTT. This encodes CASSYKQGGDTQYF.

This clone has just one count. The J gene is TRBJ2-3, the V gene TRBV19, with 9 bases lining up with TRBD1. The CDR3 totals 17 residues. Per the germline V gene, CDR1 is LNHDA and CDR2 is SQIVND (reference sequence). Trimming at V came to 3 bases and at J to 4 bases, leaving 11 bases not matched to a gene. The CDR3 here is CASSMGTGTTPPDTQYF. For the CDR3, the DNA is TGTGCCAGTAGTATGGGGACAGGGACAACCCCGCCAGATACGCAGTATTTT. The full variable domain, with the rest looked up from reference TRBV19 and TRBJ2-3, is DGGITQSPKYLFRKEGQNVTLSCEQNLNHDAMYWYRQDPGQGLRLIYYSQIVNDFQKGDIAEGYSVSREKKESFPLTVTSAQKNPTAFYLCASSMGTGTTPPDTQYFGPGTRLTVL.

The chain carries TRBV27 and TRBJ2-1; 8 positions agree with TRBD2. This CDR3 is 17 amino acids long. The V and J ends lost 2 bases and 2 bases, in that order; junction bases with no gene match: 8. CDR1 and CDR2 from the germline V gene are MNHEY and SMNVEV (reference sequence). The chain's CDR3 is CASSLVGGDGTYNEQFF. CDR3 DNA: TGTGCCAGCAGTTTAGTCGGGGGGGACGGAACCTACAATGAGCAGTTCTTC.

The CDR3 DNA reads TGTGCCAGCAGCTCCGGGACATTTTCGGGCGAGCAGTACTTC. Translating gives CASSSGTFSGEQYF. This sequence joins TRBV5-6 and TRBJ2-7; D might be TRBD1 (6 bases). V lost 3 bases and J lost 6, with 16 bases in between. CDR3 length: 14 residues. Germline CDR1 and CDR2: SGHDT and YYEEEE.

The rearrangement uses TRBV18 and TRBJ1-3; D may be TRBD1 (6 bases). V gave up 3 bases and J gave up 0 bases, with 15 bases separating them. Germline lookup yields CDR1 KGHSH and CDR2 LQKENI. The CDR3 totals 17 residues. The CDR3 is CASSPQQGTYSGNTIYF. The CDR3 DNA reads TGTGCCAGCTCACCTCAACAGGGTACCTACTCTGGAAACACCATATATTTT.

The gene calls are TRBV11-2 and TRBJ1-1; 7 nucleotides match TRBD1. The germline V gene has CDR1 SGHAT and CDR2 FQNNGV. This CDR3 spans 13 amino acids. J gave up 7 bases and V 2 bases, and 4 bases lay outside the gene matches. The CDR3 spells CASSLHRGGEAFF. Written as DNA, the CDR3 is TGTGCCAGCAGCTTACACAGGGGTGGTGAAGCTTTCTTT.

The chain employs TRBV5-4 and TRBJ2-3, with TRBD1 matching over 7 bases. The CDR3 contains 15 residues. Germline lookup yields CDR1 SGHNT and CDR2 YYREEE (reference sequence). V gave up 3 bases and J gave up 5 bases; unmatched junction bases: 9. In nucleotides, the CDR3 is TGTGCCAGCAGCTCCGTGACAGGGTCAATAGATACGCAGTATTTT. Translation: CASSSVTGSIDTQYF.

The chain uses TRBV5-1 and TRBJ2-3; 10 nucleotides match TRBD2. The CDR3 extends over 14 amino acids. J gave up 1 base and V 4 bases, and 0 bases lay outside the gene matches. Germline V gene data show CDR1 as SGHRS and CDR2 as YFSETQ. CDR3 residues: CASSLAGGTDTQYF. CDR3 coding DNA: TGCGCCAGCAGCCTAGCGGGAGGCACAGATACGCAGTATTTT.

V gene TRBV24-1 combines with J gene TRBJ2-2, with no clear D. Deletions cut 4 bases from V and 6 bases from J, with 17 bases between. CDR1 is KGHDR, CDR2 SFDVKD, per germline. The CDR3 has 16 amino acids. The CDR3 DNA follows: TGTGCCACCAGTGACCGTACCCTAGTTAGACCCGGGGAGCTGTTTTTT. Protein sequence: CATSDRTLVRPGELFF.

The CDR3 loop is CAAGGDTYTGELFF. The CDR3 region has the DNA TGTGCCGCCGGGGGAGACACCTACACCGGGGAGCTGTTTTTT. The rearrangement uses TRBV10-3 and TRBJ2-2; D may be TRBD2 (6 bases). This CDR3 has 14 residues. Trimming pared 11 bases from V and 3 bases from J, leaving 16 bases between. Germline lookup yields CDR1 ENHRY and CDR2 SYGVKD.

The chain combines TRBV9 with TRBJ1-1; D perhaps matches TRBD1 (6 bases). Germline V CDR1 and CDR2: SGDLS, YYNGEE. V was pared by 4 bases and J by 5 bases, with 18 bases between. This CDR3 has 15 residues. The CDR3 nucleotides are TGTGCCAGCAGCCCTTCCCCCGGGAGGGGGACTGAAGCTTTCTTT. It yields the protein CASSPSPGRGTEAFF.

This sequence joins TRBV5-1 and TRBJ1-1; 12 bases are a match to TRBD1. Per the germline V gene, CDR1 is SGHRS and CDR2 is YFSETQ. The V and J ends lost 4 bases and 9 bases, in that order; junction bases with no gene match: 13. The CDR3 spans 16 residues. CDR3 DNA sequence: TGCGCCAGCAGCAAAGAAAATCCCGGGACAGGGGGCCAAGCTTTCTTT. It encodes CASSKENPGTGGQAFF.

The chain links TRBV18 to TRBJ1-1; no reliable D call. V lost 3 bases and J lost 1, with 6 bases in between. This CDR3 has 13 residues. Per germline, CDR1 KGHSH and CDR2 LQKENI. The CDR3 here is CASSPAQNTEAFF. DNA of the CDR3: TGTGCCAGCTCACCGGCCCAGAACACTGAAGCTTTCTTT. The whole variable domain, filled in from reference TRBV18 and TRBJ1-1, reads NAGVMQNPRHLVRRRGQEARLRCSPMKGHSHVYWYRQLPEEGLKFMVYLQKENIIDESGMPKERFSAEFPKEGPSILRIQQVVRGDSAAYFCASSPAQNTEAFFGQGTRLTVV.

The V and J genes are TRBV30 and TRBJ1-6, with 9 bases that match TRBD1. Germline trimming cut 2 bases from V and 10 bases from J; bases unmatched to any gene: 12. The CDR3 loop spans 16 amino acids. Looked up from germline, CDR1 is GTSNPN and CDR2 is SVGIG (reference sequence). The CDR3 here is CAWSFKTGTGRSPLHF. In DNA, the CDR3 is TGTGCCTGGAGTTTTAAGACCGGGACAGGGAGATCACCCCTCCACTTT.